A selection of T cell receptor beta chains follows, all from one sample in a study of T cell responses to AZD1222 COVID-19 vaccine. Clones were read by immunoSEQ multiplex PCR, and TCRdb kept only the in-frame ones, dropping some. There are some 100,000 clones in the sample; around 87% occur only once, and about a sixth lies in the top ten. Material: peripheral blood, obtained on day 0 of AZD1222 vaccination. The receptor source for this set is an adult in good health. Each CDR3 is given with its conserved first and last residue. Each record gives: V gene, D gene, J gene, CDR3 protein. A D gene is named only where the DNA matches it firmly.

V: TRBV2
D: NA
J: TRBJ1-1
CDR3: CASSEWSNTEAFF

V: TRBV19
D: NA
J: TRBJ1-1
CDR3: CASRIRAVNYGNTEAFF

V: TRBV24-1
D: TRBD2
J: TRBJ2-3
CDR3: CATSDTALAGRTDTQYF

V: TRBV9
D: NA
J: TRBJ2-1
CDR3: CASSVDPLDSEQFF

V: TRBV12-3/TRBV12-4
D: NA
J: TRBJ2-2
CDR3: CASTEGAGELFF

V: TRBV12-3/TRBV12-4
D: TRBD1
J: TRBJ2-7
CDR3: CASSRDSWYEQYF

V: TRBV30
D: NA
J: TRBJ2-7
CDR3: CAWRAAGAEQYF

V: TRBV7-3
D: TRBD1
J: TRBJ2-1
CDR3: CASSPGQGYNEQFF

V: TRBV28
D: NA
J: TRBJ1-5
CDR3: CASRTESFWPQHF

V: TRBV2
D: NA
J: TRBJ1-6
CDR3: CASSLRDQGSPLHF

V: TRBV5-1
D: NA
J: TRBJ2-3
CDR3: CASSLGLATDTQYF